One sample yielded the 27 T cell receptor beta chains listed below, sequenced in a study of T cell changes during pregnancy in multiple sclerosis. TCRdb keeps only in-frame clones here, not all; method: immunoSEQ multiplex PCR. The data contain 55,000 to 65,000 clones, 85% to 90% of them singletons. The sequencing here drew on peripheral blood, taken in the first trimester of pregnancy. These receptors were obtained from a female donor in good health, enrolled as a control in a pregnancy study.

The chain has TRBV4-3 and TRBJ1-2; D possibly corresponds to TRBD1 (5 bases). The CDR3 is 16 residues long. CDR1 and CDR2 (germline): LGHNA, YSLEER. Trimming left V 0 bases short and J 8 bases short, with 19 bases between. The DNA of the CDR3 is TGCGCCAGCAGCCAAGATCTGTACAGGAAGGGGAAAGGCTACACCTTC. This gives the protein CASSQDLYRKGKGYTF.

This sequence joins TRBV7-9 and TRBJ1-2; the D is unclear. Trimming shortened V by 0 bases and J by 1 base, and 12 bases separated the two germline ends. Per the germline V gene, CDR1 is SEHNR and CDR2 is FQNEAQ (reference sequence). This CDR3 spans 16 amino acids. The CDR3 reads CASSLAREEFNYGYTF. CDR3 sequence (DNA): TGTGCCAGCAGCTTAGCCCGCGAGGAATTTAACTATGGCTACACCTTC.

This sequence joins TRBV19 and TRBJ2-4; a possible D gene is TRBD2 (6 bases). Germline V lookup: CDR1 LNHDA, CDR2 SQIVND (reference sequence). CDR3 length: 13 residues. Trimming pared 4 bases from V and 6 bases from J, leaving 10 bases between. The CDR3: CASSTLEGNIQYF. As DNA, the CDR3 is TGTGCCAGTAGTACGCTGGAGGGAAACATTCAGTACTTC. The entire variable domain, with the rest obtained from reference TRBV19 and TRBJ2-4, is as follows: DGGITQSPKYLFRKEGQNVTLSCEQNLNHDAMYWYRQDPGQGLRLIYYSQIVNDFQKGDIAEGYSVSREKKESFPLTVTSAQKNPTAFYLCASSTLEGNIQYFGAGTRLSVL.

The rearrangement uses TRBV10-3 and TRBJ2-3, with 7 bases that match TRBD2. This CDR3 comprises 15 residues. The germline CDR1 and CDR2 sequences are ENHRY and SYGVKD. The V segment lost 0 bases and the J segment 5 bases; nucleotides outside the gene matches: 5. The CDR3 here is CAISESGRVIDTQYF. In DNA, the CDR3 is TGTGCCATCAGTGAGTCAGGGAGGGTAATAGATACGCAGTATTTT.

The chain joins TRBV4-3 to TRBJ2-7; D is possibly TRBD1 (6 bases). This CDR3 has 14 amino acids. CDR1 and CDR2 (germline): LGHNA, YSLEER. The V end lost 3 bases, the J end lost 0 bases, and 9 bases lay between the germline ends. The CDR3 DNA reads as TGCGCCAGCAGCCAGCAGGGGATCTCCTACGAGCAGTACTTC. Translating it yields CASSQQGISYEQYF.

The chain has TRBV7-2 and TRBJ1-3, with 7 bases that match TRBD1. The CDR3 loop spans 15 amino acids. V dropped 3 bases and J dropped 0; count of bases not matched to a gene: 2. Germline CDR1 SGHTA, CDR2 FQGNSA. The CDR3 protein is CASSLGDSSGNTIYF. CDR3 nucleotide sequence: TGTGCCAGCAGCTTGGGGGACAGCTCTGGAAACACCATATATTTT.

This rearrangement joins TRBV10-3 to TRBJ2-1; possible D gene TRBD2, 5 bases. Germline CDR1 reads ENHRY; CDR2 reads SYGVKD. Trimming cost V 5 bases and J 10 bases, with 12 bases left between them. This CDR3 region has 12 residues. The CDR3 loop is CAISPEIAEQFF. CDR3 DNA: TGTGCCATCAGTCCCGAGATAGCGGAGCAGTTCTTC.

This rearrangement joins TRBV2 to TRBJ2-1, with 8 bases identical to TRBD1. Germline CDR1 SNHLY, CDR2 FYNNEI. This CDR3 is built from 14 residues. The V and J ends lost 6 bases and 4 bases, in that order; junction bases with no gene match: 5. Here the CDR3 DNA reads TGTGCCAGCAGGTGGGACAGGAGTTACAATGAGCAGTTCTTC. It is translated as CASRWDRSYNEQFF. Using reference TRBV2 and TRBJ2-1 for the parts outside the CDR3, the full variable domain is EPEVTQTPSHQVTQMGQEVILRCVPISNHLYFYWYRQILGQKVEFLVSFYNNEISEKSEIFDDQFSVERPDGSNFTLKIRSTKLEDSAMYFCASRWDRSYNEQFFGPGTRLTVL.

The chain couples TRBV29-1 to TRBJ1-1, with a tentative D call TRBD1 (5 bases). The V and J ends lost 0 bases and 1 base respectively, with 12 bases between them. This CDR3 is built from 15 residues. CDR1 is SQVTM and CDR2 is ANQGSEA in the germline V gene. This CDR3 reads CSVEDLSGGNTEAFF. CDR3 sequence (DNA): TGCAGCGTTGAAGATCTGAGCGGGGGGAACACTGAAGCTTTCTTT.

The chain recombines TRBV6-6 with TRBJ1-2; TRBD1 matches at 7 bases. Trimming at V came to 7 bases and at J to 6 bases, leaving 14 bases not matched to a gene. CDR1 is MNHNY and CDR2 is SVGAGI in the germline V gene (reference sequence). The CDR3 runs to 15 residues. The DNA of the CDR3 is TGTGCCAGCAACTACGTTGAAGGGGGCAGGGATGGCTACACCTTC. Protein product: CASNYVEGGRDGYTF.

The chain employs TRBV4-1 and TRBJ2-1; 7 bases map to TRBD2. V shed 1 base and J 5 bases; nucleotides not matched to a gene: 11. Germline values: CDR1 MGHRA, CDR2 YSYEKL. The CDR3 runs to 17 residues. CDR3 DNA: TGCGCCAGCAGCCAAGGTTTAGGCGGGGGAGTTGACAATGAGCAGTTCTTC. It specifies CASSQGLGGGVDNEQFF.

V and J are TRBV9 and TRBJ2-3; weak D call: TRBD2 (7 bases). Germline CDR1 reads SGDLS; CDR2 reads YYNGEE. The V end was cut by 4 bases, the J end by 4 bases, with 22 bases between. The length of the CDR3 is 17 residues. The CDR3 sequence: CASSPPRVGGQADTQYF. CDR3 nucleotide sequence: TGTGCCAGCAGCCCCCCCAGGGTGGGGGGGCAAGCAGATACGCAGTATTTT.

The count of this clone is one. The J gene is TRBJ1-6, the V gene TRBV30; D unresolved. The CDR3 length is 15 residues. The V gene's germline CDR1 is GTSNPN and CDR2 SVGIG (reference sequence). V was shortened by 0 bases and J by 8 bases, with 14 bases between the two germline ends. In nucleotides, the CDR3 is TGTGCCTGGAGTGTACTAAGGCGAATAGATTCACCCCTCCACTTT. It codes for CAWSVLRRIDSPLHF. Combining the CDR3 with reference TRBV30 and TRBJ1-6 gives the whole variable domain SQTIHQWPATLVQPVGSPLSLECTVEGTSNPNLYWYRQAAGRGLQLLFYSVGIGQISSEVPQNLSASRPQDRQFILSSKKLLLSDSGFYLCAWSVLRRIDSPLHFGNGTRLTVT.

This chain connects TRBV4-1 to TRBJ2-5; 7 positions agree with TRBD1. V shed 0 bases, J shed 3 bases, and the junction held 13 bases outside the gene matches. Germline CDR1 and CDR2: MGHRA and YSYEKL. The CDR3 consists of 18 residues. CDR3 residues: CASSQEQLGTALKETQYF. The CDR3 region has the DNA TGCGCCAGCAGCCAAGAACAGCTCGGGACAGCCCTAAAAGAGACCCAGTACTTC.

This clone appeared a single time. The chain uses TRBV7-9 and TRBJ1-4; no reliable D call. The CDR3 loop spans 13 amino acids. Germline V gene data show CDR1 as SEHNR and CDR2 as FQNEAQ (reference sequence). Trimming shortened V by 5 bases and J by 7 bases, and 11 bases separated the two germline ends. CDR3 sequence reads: CASSPVGSEKLFF. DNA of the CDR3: TGTGCCAGCAGCCCAGTTGGGAGTGAAAAACTGTTTTTT. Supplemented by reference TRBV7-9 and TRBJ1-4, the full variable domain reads DTGVSQNPRHKITKRGQNVTFRCDPISEHNRLYWYRQTLGQGPEFLTYFQNEAQLEKSRLLSDRFSAERPKGSFSTLEIQRTEQGDSAMYLCASSPVGSEKLFFGSGTQLSVL.

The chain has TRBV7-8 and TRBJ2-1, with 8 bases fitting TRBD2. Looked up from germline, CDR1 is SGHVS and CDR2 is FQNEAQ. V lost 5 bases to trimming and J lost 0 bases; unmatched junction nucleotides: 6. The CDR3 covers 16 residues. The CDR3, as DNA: TGTGCCAGCAGCCGGGGGGGCGGTAGCTCCTACAATGAGCAGTTCTTC. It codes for CASSRGGGSSYNEQFF.

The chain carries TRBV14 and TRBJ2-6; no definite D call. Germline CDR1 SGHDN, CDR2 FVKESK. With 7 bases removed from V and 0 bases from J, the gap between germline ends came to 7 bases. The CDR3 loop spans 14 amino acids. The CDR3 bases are TGTGCCAGCAAGAGTAGCTCTGGGGCCAACGTCCTGACTTTC. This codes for CASKSSSGANVLTF. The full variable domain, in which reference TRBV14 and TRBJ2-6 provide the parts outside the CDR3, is EAGVTQFPSHSVIEKGQTVTLRCDPISGHDNLYWYRRVMGKEIKFLLHFVKESKQDESGMPNNRFLAERTGGTYSTLKVQPAELEDSGVYFCASKSSSGANVLTFGAGSRLTVL.

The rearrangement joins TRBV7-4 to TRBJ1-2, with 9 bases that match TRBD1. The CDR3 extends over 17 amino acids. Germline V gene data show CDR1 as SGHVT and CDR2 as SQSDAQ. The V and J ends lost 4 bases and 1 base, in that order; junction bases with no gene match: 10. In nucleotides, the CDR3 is TGTGCCAGCAGCTCCGGACAGGGGCCTAACAATAACTATGGCTACACCTTC. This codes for CASSSGQGPNNNYGYTF.

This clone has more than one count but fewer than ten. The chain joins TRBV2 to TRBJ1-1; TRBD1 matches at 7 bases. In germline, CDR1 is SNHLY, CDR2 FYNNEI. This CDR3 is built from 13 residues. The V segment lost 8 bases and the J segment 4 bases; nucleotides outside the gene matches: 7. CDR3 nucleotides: TGTGCCAGCGACAGGGACTTGAGCACTGAAGCTTTCTTT. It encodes CASDRDLSTEAFF.

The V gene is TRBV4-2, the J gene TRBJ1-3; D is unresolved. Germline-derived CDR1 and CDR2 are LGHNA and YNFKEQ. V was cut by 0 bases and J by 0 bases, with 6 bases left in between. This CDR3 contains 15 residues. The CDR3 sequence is CASSQEESSGNTIYF. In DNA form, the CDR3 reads TGTGCCAGCAGCCAAGAAGAGTCCTCTGGAAACACCATATATTTT.

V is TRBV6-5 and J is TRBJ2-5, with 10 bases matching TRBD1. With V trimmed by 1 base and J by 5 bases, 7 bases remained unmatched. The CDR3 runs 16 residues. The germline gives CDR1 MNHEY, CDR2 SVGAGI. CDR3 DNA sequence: TGTGCCAGCAGTTACTTTCCCGCGGGACAGGGGGAGACCCAGTACTTC. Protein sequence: CASSYFPAGQGETQYF.

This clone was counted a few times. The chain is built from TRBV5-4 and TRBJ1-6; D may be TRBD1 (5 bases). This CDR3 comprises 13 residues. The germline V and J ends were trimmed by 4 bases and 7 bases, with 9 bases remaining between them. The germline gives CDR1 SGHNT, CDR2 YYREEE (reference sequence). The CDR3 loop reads CASSPRGNSPLHF. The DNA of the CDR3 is TGTGCCAGCAGCCCGCGGGGGAATTCACCCCTCCACTTT.

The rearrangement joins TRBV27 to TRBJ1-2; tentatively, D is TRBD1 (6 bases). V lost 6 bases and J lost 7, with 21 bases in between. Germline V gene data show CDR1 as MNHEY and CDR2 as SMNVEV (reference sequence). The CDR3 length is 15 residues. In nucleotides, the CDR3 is TGTGCCAGCAGGCCAGCCGGGACGGGGGGCTTTGGCTACACCTTC. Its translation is CASRPAGTGGFGYTF.

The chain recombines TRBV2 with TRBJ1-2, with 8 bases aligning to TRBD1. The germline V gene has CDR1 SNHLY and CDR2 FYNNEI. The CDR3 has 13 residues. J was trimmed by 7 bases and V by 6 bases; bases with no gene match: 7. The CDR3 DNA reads TGTGCCAGCAGGCAGGACAGGGAGTTTGGCTACACCTTC. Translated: CASRQDREFGYTF.

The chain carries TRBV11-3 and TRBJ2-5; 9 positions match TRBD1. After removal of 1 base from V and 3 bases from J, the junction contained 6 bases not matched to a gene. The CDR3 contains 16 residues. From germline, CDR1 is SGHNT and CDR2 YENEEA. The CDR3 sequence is CASSLGLRQGEETQYF. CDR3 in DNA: TGTGCCAGCAGCTTAGGCCTTCGACAGGGGGAAGAGACCCAGTACTTC.

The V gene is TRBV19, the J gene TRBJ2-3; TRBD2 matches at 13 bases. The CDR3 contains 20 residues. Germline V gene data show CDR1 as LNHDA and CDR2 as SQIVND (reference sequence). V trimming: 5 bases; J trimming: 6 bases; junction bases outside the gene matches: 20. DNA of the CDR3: TGTGCCAGTAGTTTGGGCAGACCGGGACTAGCGGGGTATAACGGGGATACGCAGTATTTT. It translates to CASSLGRPGLAGYNGDTQYF.

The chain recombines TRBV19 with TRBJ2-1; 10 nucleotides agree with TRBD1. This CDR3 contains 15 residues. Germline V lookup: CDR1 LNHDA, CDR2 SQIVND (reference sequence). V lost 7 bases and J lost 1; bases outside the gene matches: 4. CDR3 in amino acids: CASNRDRGSYNEQFF. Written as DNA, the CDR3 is TGTGCCAGTAACCGGGACAGGGGTTCCTACAATGAGCAGTTCTTC.